The 27 T cell receptor beta chains given below trace back to one sample, sequenced in a study of regulatory T cells in long-lasting Graves disease. The time point: newly diagnosed GD, antithyroid drugs for less than 3 months. The TCR library was made from RNA extracted from PBMCs. Libraries of TCR beta came from iRepertoire HTBI primers plus Arm-PCR of CDR3 regions. TCRdb redid the calling of the multiplex PCR reads with MiXCR, one entry per CDR3 protein. The table includes 530,000 or so distinct CDR3 sequences, about 16% detected once. These data were also reused for a study on T cells in Graves' hyperthyroidism and ophthalmopathy.

The source was peripheral blood mononuclear cells (PBMCs), collected at new diagnosis, from a patient treated with antithyroid drugs. The origin of the receptors is a man aged 18 to 35 with Graves disease.

Points on this clonotype: Possible read error: a much larger clone is one base away. The CDR3 loop is CSARGAKNTQYF. CDR3 nucleotides: TGCAGTGCTAGAGGGGCCAAAAACACTCAGTACTTC. The chain employs TRBV20-1 and TRBJ2-4; D is unresolved. Per germline, CDR1 DFQATT and CDR2 SNEGSKA (reference sequence). CDR3 size: 12 residues.

The chain combines TRBV19 with TRBJ2-5; 8 nucleotides agree with TRBD2. CDR3 length: 16 residues. Unmatched junction bases numbered 13, after V lost 6 bases and J lost 4 bases. Germline values: CDR1 LNHDA, CDR2 SQIVND (reference sequence). The CDR3 coding sequence is TGTGCCAGTAGGGGTGATGCGGGAGGAGATGGAGAGACCCAGTACTTC. Translation gives CASRGDAGGDGETQYF.

This clonotype was found many times. The chain recombines TRBV6-1 with TRBJ2-1, with 7 positions matching TRBD1. Germline V gene lookup returns CDR1 MNHNS and CDR2 SASEGT. V dropped 6 bases and J dropped 3; count of bases not matched to a gene: 5. The CDR3 is made up of 14 amino acids. The CDR3 loop is CASRDRRFYNEQFF. DNA of the CDR3: TGTGCCAGCAGGGACAGGCGGTTCTACAATGAGCAGTTCTTC.

This clonotype has ten or more counts. The J gene is TRBJ2-7, the V gene TRBV20-1; 13 bases fit TRBD2. The CDR3 length is 14 residues. Germline CDR1 DFQATT, CDR2 SNEGSKA (reference sequence). The ends lost 5 bases at V and 5 bases at J; junction bases unmatched: 6. For the CDR3, the DNA is TGCAGTGCTCCGACTAGCGGGAGGACCAACGAGCAGTACTTC. This sequence encodes CSAPTSGRTNEQYF.

This clonotype has at least ten counts. The rearrangement uses TRBV5-1 and TRBJ2-1, with 7 bases matching TRBD1. Losses at the gene ends were 5 bases for V and 2 bases for J; bases not matched to a gene: 7. In germline, CDR1 is SGHRS, CDR2 YFSETQ. The CDR3 consists of 15 residues. CDR3 region: CASREPGQTYNEQFF. DNA of the CDR3: TGCGCCAGCAGGGAACCGGGACAGACCTACAATGAGCAGTTCTTC.

Details on this clonotype: A much larger clone sits a single nucleotide away, making a read error possible. This chain's CDR3 is CASSLGSVEEQFF. The CDR3 DNA follows: TGTGCCAGCAGCTTAGGCTCCGTAGAGGAGCAGTTCTTC. V is TRBV13 and J is TRBJ2-1; D call uncertain. The germline V gene encodes CDR1 PRHDT and CDR2 FYEKMQ (reference sequence). Between the trimmed V and J ends, which lost 0 bases and 10 bases, there was a span of 10 bases. The CDR3 loop spans 13 amino acids.

V and J are TRBV4-3 and TRBJ2-7; TRBD1 is a possible D gene (6 bases). CDR3 length: 17 amino acids. The V end was cut by 4 bases, the J end by 4 bases, with 23 bases between. CDR1 LGHNA and CDR2 YSLEER come from the germline V gene. The CDR3 DNA is TGCGCCAGCAGCCCGGTGGAACAGGGAAGGTTCTCGTACGAGCAGTACTTC. It specifies CASSPVEQGRFSYEQYF.

This clonotype was counted at least ten times. V gene TRBV6-1 combines with J gene TRBJ2-5, with TRBD1 matching over 9 bases. There are 16 residues in the CDR3. Germline V lookup: CDR1 MNHNS, CDR2 SASEGT. The junction had 10 bases not matched to a gene; V was cut back by 5 bases and J by 3 bases. The CDR3 sequence: CASSPWTGEEEETQYF. In DNA, the CDR3 is TGTGCCAGCAGTCCTTGGACAGGGGAAGAGGAAGAGACCCAGTACTTC.

This clonotype was counted a few times. This sequence joins TRBV28 and TRBJ2-2; no clear D gene. This CDR3 has 13 residues. Germline lookup yields CDR1 MDHEN and CDR2 SYDVKM. The V end was cut by 2 bases, the J end by 7 bases, with 8 bases between. The CDR3 coding sequence is TGTGCCAGCAGTTTAAATCAAAACGGGGAGCTGTTTTTT. Protein sequence: CASSLNQNGELFF.

This clonotype was observed a few times. The J gene is TRBJ2-7, the V gene TRBV27; D uncertain. CDR3 length: 13 amino acids. V lost 6 bases and J 3 bases, leaving 12 bases between the germline ends. Germline V gene lookup returns CDR1 MNHEY and CDR2 SMNVEV (reference sequence). CDR3 sequence reads: CASRAQANYEQYF. CDR3 bases: TGTGCCAGCAGGGCCCAAGCGAACTACGAGCAGTACTTC.

In its sample, this clonotype was seen many times. J is TRBJ2-7 and V is TRBV3-1; no reliable D call. In germline, CDR1 is LGHDT, CDR2 YNNKEL (reference sequence). Deletions cut 1 base from V and 0 bases from J, with 7 bases between. The CDR3 length is 14 residues. CDR3 amino acids: CASSQGRASYEQYF. For the CDR3, the DNA is TGTGCCAGCAGCCAAGGAAGGGCCTCCTACGAGCAGTACTTC.

In this sample, this clonotype turned up many times. The rearrangement links TRBV27 to TRBJ1-1; D unresolved. The CDR3 is made up of 14 amino acids. V was shortened by 6 bases and J by 0 bases, with 11 bases between the two germline ends. Germline assignment: CDR1 MNHEY and CDR2 SMNVEV (reference sequence). The CDR3 here is CASRPGSMNTEAFF. Written as DNA, the CDR3 is TGTGCCAGCAGGCCAGGCAGCATGAACACTGAAGCTTTCTTT.

This clonotype was observed at least ten times. The chain is built from TRBV6-2 or TRBV6-3 and TRBJ2-1; 7 nucleotides match TRBD2. Per the germline V gene, CDR1 is MNHEY and CDR2 is SVGEGT. The CDR3 extends over 14 amino acids. Germline trimming cut 6 bases from V and 7 bases from J; bases unmatched to any gene: 9. The CDR3 DNA reads TGTGCCAGCAGAGGGGCGGGAGCGGGAAATGAGCAGTTCTTC. Translating it yields CASRGAGAGNEQFF.

This sequence joins TRBV10-1 and TRBJ2-1, with TRBD1 as a possible D gene (7 bases). The ends were cut back, 3 bases at V and 6 bases at J, with 9 bases in the middle. CDR1 is WNHNN, CDR2 SYGVQD, per germline (reference sequence). The CDR3 runs to 13 residues. The CDR3 DNA is TGCGCCAGCAGTGACCAGGGGGGCAATGAGCAGTTCTTC. This encodes CASSDQGGNEQFF.

V and J are TRBV10-3 and TRBJ1-2, with D perhaps TRBD1 (5 bases). V was clipped by 4 bases and J by 7 bases, with 13 bases between them. Germline V gene sequence: CDR1 ENHRY, CDR2 SYGVKD. CDR3 length: 13 amino acids. The CDR3 reads CAISGWDGGGYTF. In DNA form, the CDR3 reads TGTGCCATCAGTGGGTGGGACGGCGGTGGCTACACCTTC.

A few counts support this clonotype. The chain combines TRBV7-9 with TRBJ2-7, with D perhaps assigned TRBD1 or TRBD2 (5 bases each). This CDR3 has 16 residues. Trimming removed 4 bases from V and 0 bases from J, with 16 bases in between. Germline V gives CDR1 SEHNR, CDR2 FQNEAQ (reference sequence). CDR3 coding DNA: TGTGCCAGCAGCTCGGGGTACAGGCCTGGCTCCTACGAGCAGTACTTC. Amino acid sequence: CASSSGYRPGSYEQYF.

This clonotype was detected only a few times. This chain joins TRBV12-3 or TRBV12-4 and TRBJ2-5; 8 nucleotides line up with TRBD1. Germline trimming cut 6 bases from V and 5 bases from J; bases unmatched to any gene: 11. The CDR3 is 15 residues long. The CDR3 loop reads CASSRRQGRRETQYF. As DNA, the CDR3 is TGTGCCAGCAGCCGAAGACAGGGGAGGCGGGAGACCCAGTACTTC.

This clonotype was observed a few times. The V and J genes are TRBV20-1 and TRBJ2-7; 7 bases are shared with TRBD1. This CDR3 comprises 17 residues. Per the germline V gene, CDR1 is DFQATT and CDR2 is SNEGSKA (reference sequence). V trimming: 3 bases; J trimming: 2 bases; junction bases outside the gene matches: 16. CDR3 coding DNA: TGCAGTGCTAGGGGACAGACCCTGTTTTCATCACCCTACGAGCAGTACTTC. It codes for CSARGQTLFSSPYEQYF.

This clonotype has ten or more counts. The V and J genes are TRBV3-1 and TRBJ1-1; the D gene is possibly TRBD1 (5 bases). The CDR3 is 14 amino acids. Germline V gene data show CDR1 as LGHDT and CDR2 as YNNKEL (reference sequence). The V gene lost 4 bases and the J gene lost 1 base, with 10 bases spanning the gap. The CDR3 DNA follows: TGTGCCAGCAGCCCCGGACAAAAGAACACTGAAGCTTTCTTT. It translates to CASSPGQKNTEAFF.

This clonotype was found a few times. The V and J genes are TRBV30 and TRBJ1-5; D is uncertain. V was cut by 0 bases and J by 5 bases, with 11 bases left in between. This CDR3 is 14 amino acids long. Looked up from germline, CDR1 is GTSNPN and CDR2 is SVGIG (reference sequence). CDR3: CAWSVPGGYQPQHF. Written as DNA, the CDR3 is TGTGCCTGGAGTGTACCAGGAGGGTATCAGCCCCAGCATTTT.

This chain uses TRBV6-1 with TRBJ2-1, with D tentatively TRBD1 (6 bases). Germline V gives CDR1 MNHNS, CDR2 SASEGT. Trimming shortened V by 1 base and J by 8 bases, and 12 bases separated the two germline ends. This CDR3 spans 14 amino acids. In nucleotides, the CDR3 is TGTGCCAGCAGTGAAGTTGGGACAACGGATGAGCAGTTCTTC. Protein sequence: CASSEVGTTDEQFF.

V usage is TRBV6-1 and J usage is TRBJ2-3; 7 bases are a match to TRBD2. The CDR3 extends over 14 amino acids. J was trimmed by 1 base and V by 4 bases; bases with no gene match: 2. Germline CDR1 and CDR2: MNHNS and SASEGT. DNA for the CDR3: TGTGCCAGCAGTGGAGGGAGGGGCACAGATACGCAGTATTTT. Translation: CASSGGRGTDTQYF.

This clonotype showed up many times. This CDR3 reads CASTPQAAGVLGNQPQHF. The CDR3 nucleotides read TGTGCCAGCACTCCCCAGGCGGCGGGGGTACTGGGCAATCAGCCCCAGCATTTT. The chain recombines TRBV5-5 with TRBJ1-5; possible D gene TRBD1, 5 bases. The CDR3 is 18 residues long. V was clipped by 6 bases and J by 2 bases, with 24 bases between them. Germline CDR1 is SGHKS and CDR2 is YYEKEE (reference sequence).

With regard to this clonotype: A read error may be the cause here, since a much bigger clone is one base away. The chain has TRBV7-3 and TRBJ1-1; no clear D. Trimming left V 4 bases short and J 6 bases short, with 12 bases between. This CDR3 spans 13 amino acids. The germline gives CDR1 SGHTA, CDR2 FQGTGA. The CDR3 sequence is CASSSNSGSEAFF. CDR3 DNA: TGTGCCAGCAGCTCGAATTCCGGGTCTGAAGCTTTCTTT.

This clonotype was recorded at least ten times. The rearrangement joins TRBV20-1 to TRBJ2-3, with unresolved D. Germline lookup yields CDR1 DFQATT and CDR2 SNEGSKA (reference sequence). The CDR3 loop spans 13 amino acids. Trimming cost V 3 bases and J 2 bases, with 9 bases left between them. The CDR3 bases are TGCAGTGCTAGGCCCAGATCCACAGATACGCAGTATTTT. Encoded protein: CSARPRSTDTQYF.

In this sample, this clonotype turned up a few times. This chain uses TRBV3-1 with TRBJ2-7; 15 bases match TRBD2. The J segment lost 2 bases and the V segment lost 4 bases, leaving 6 bases of the junction unmatched. The CDR3 has 17 residues. Germline V lookup: CDR1 LGHDT, CDR2 YNNKEL (reference sequence). The CDR3 nucleotides read TGTGCCAGCAGCCGAGGACTAGCGGGAGGGGGGACCTACGAGCAGTACTTC. Translation gives CASSRGLAGGGTYEQYF.

In the case of this clonotype: A far larger clone is just one base off, so this is likely a read error. J is TRBJ1-2 and V is TRBV6-2 or TRBV6-3; D possibly corresponds to TRBD1 (5 bases). CDR3 length equals 12 residues. CDR1 MNHEY and CDR2 SVGEGT come from the germline V gene. The CDR3 spells CAGSLDRYGYTF. The CDR3 DNA reads as TGTGCCGGCAGTCTTGACAGATATGGCTACACCTTC.